The text below deals with one TCR beta chain. Repertoires were generated with immunoSEQ multiplex PCR, while TCRdb's copy carries only in-frame clones and drops some. The sample carries approximately 1,500,000 clones, about 96% recorded once. Per germline, CDR1 SEHNR and CDR2 FQNEAQ (reference sequence). V was pared by 2 bases and J by 0 bases, with 11 bases between. There are 16 residues in the CDR3. The sample originates from a study of shared clonotypes between healthy human individuals. V gene TRBV7-9 combines with J gene TRBJ2-1, with no clear D. Sequenced material: naive CD4+ T cells sorted from blood. Subset defined: CD45RA+ positively selected. The clonotype originates from a man aged 30 to 39 in good health. CDR3 amino acids: CASSLPSAGSYNEQFF. As DNA, the CDR3 is TGTGCCAGCAGCTTACCTTCGGCCGGCTCCTACAATGAGCAGTTCTTC.